Listed here are 14 T cell receptor beta chains from one sample, sequenced in a study of blood T cell repertoires in COVID-19 (dated by TCRdb to the early 2020s). Library generation was performed with the immunoSEQ multiplex PCR assay. TCRdb obtained this table from immuneACCESS and retained in-frame rearrangements with V and J assigned. These tables miss some clones; where compared with another copy, unresolved V genes account for less than half of the shortfall, and the remainder is unexplained. Counted in this sample were around 250,000 clones; under 85% of them appeared once. More than 1.5% of the sample rests with the top ten. Sequenced material: peripheral blood. These receptors all stem from a man younger than 40 who had recovered from COVID-19.

The gene calls are TRBV18 and TRBJ2-1; 8 positions match TRBD2. CDR3 length: 14 residues. Germline loops: CDR1 KGHSH, CDR2 LQKENI. With 1 base clipped from V and 7 bases from J, the junction kept 3 bases outside the gene matches. CDR3 bases: TGTGCCAGCTCACCACAAGGGACTAGGAATGAGCAGTTCTTC. Translated, it gives CASSPQGTRNEQFF.

The V gene is TRBV10-3, the J gene TRBJ2-1, with D possibly matching TRBD1 (5 bases). Trimming pared 8 bases from V and 6 bases from J, leaving 17 bases between. CDR3 length equals 14 residues. Germline CDR1 reads ENHRY; CDR2 reads SYGVKD. The CDR3 is CAISWGPDPNEQFF. In DNA form, the CDR3 reads TGTGCCATCTCCTGGGGCCCGGACCCCAATGAGCAGTTCTTC.

This clone has a single count. The V gene is TRBV19, the J gene TRBJ1-2; D not resolved. V dropped 6 bases and J dropped 0 bases, with 14 bases sitting between them. The CDR3 extends over 15 amino acids. CDR1 is LNHDA and CDR2 is SQIVND in the germline V gene (reference sequence). The CDR3 nucleotides are TGTGCCAGTAGCGAAGAGGGAGGCGCTAACTATGGCTACACCTTC. Translating gives CASSEEGGANYGYTF.

V gene TRBV5-6 combines with J gene TRBJ2-1; D gene ambiguous. Trimming removed 0 bases at V and 6 bases at J, with 10 bases between. Germline V lookup: CDR1 SGHDT, CDR2 YYEEEE. The CDR3 runs 14 residues. CDR3 amino acids: CASSLAGARNEQFF. In nucleotides, the CDR3 is TGTGCCAGCAGCTTGGCCGGAGCACGCAATGAGCAGTTCTTC.

The CDR3 nucleotides read TGTGCCAGCAGCTCGCCGTATCCGACTAGCGGGGGGCGTGGTGAGCAGTTCTTC. It specifies CASSSPYPTSGGRGEQFF. This chain joins TRBV7-9 and TRBJ2-1; 13 nucleotides line up with TRBD2. V trimming: 4 bases; J trimming: 9 bases; junction bases outside the gene matches: 15. CDR1 and CDR2 from the germline V gene are SEHNR and FQNEAQ (reference sequence). This CDR3 has 18 residues.

The rearrangement links TRBV11-2 to TRBJ1-1; a possible D gene is TRBD1 (6 bases). There are 15 residues in the CDR3. V lost 5 bases to trimming and J lost 3 bases, with 16 bases between them. Germline CDR1 and CDR2: SGHAT and FQNNGV. The chain's CDR3 is CASSLGGGLYTEAFF. DNA for the CDR3: TGTGCCAGCAGCCTGGGTGGGGGCCTTTACACTGAAGCTTTCTTT.

The chain uses TRBV3-1 (or the pseudogene TRBV3-2) and TRBJ2-5; no clear D gene. The CDR3 consists of 12 residues. Between the trimmed V and J ends, which lost 3 bases and 5 bases, there was a span of 7 bases. Looked up from germline, CDR1 is LGHDT and CDR2 is YNNKEL (reference sequence). CDR3 region: CASSHNEETQYF. The CDR3 DNA is TGTGCCAGCAGCCATAACGAGGAGACCCAGTACTTC.

This clone is a singleton in its sample. The gene calls are TRBV12-5 and TRBJ2-7, with D perhaps TRBD1 (5 bases). This CDR3 spans 17 amino acids. V gave up 1 base and J gave up 6 bases, with 22 bases separating them. CDR1 LGHNT and CDR2 FRNRAP come from the germline V gene. As DNA, the CDR3 is TGTGCTAGTGGTTTGGCCTCAAGCCAGGGAAACCGCGGCGAGCAGTACGTC. This codes for CASGLASSQGNRGEQYV.

The chain carries TRBV7-3 and TRBJ2-5; D gene unclear. The V gene's germline CDR1 is SGHTA and CDR2 FQGTGA. The ends were cut back, 3 bases at V and 5 bases at J, with 10 bases in the middle. The CDR3 totals 13 residues. The CDR3 protein is CASSFGQAETQYF. The DNA for the CDR3 is TGTGCCAGCAGCTTCGGTCAGGCTGAGACCCAGTACTTC.

The rearrangement links TRBV27 to TRBJ2-5; 7 positions match TRBD1. Losses at the gene ends were 5 bases for V and 5 bases for J; bases not matched to a gene: 14. Germline values: CDR1 MNHEY, CDR2 SMNVEV (reference sequence). The CDR3 spans 16 residues. CDR3: CASSLRQGGSTETQYF. The CDR3 coding sequence is TGTGCCAGCAGTCTAAGACAGGGCGGGTCGACCGAGACCCAGTACTTC.

V is TRBV18 and J is TRBJ2-1; TRBD1 matches 10 bases. With 2 bases clipped from V and 9 bases from J, the junction kept 10 bases outside the gene matches. Germline values: CDR1 KGHSH, CDR2 LQKENI. There are 16 residues in the CDR3. The chain's CDR3 is CASSPMRQGAAGEQFF. Here the CDR3 DNA reads TGTGCCAGCTCACCAATGCGACAGGGGGCCGCGGGTGAGCAGTTCTTC. Together with reference TRBV18 and TRBJ2-1, the CDR3 gives the full variable domain: NAGVMQNPRHLVRRRGQEARLRCSPMKGHSHVYWYRQLPEEGLKFMVYLQKENIIDESGMPKERFSAEFPKEGPSILRIQQVVRGDSAAYFCASSPMRQGAAGEQFFGPGTRLTVL.

V is TRBV11-1 and J is TRBJ2-7, with 8 bases aligning to TRBD1. CDR3 length: 14 residues. Losses at the gene ends were 3 bases for V and 3 bases for J; bases not matched to a gene: 4. Looked up from germline, CDR1 is SGHAT and CDR2 is FQDESV (reference sequence). The CDR3 sequence is CASSFRQGRYEQYF. The DNA of the CDR3 is TGTGCCAGCAGCTTTCGACAGGGGCGCTACGAGCAGTACTTC.

This clone was seen just once. This sequence joins TRBV7-8 and TRBJ2-2; maybe TRBD2 (7 bases). This CDR3 has 17 residues. Germline assignment: CDR1 SGHVS and CDR2 FQNEAQ. V dropped 5 bases and J dropped 3 bases, with 19 bases sitting between them. The chain's CDR3 is CASSRRFAGADTGELFF. CDR3 in DNA: TGTGCCAGCAGCCGTAGGTTTGCGGGGGCAGACACCGGGGAGCTGTTTTTT. Supplemented by reference TRBV7-8 and TRBJ2-2, the full variable domain reads GAGVSQSPRYKVAKRGQDVALRCDPISGHVSLFWYQQALGQGPEFLTYFQNEAQLDKSGLPSDRFFAERPEGSVSTLKIQRTQQEDSAVYLCASSRRFAGADTGELFFGEGSRLTVL.

V gene TRBV29-1 combines with J gene TRBJ1-2; 8 bases match TRBD1. J lost 8 bases, V lost 6 bases, and 5 bases had no gene match. This CDR3 spans 11 amino acids. The germline V gene encodes CDR1 SQVTM and CDR2 ANQGSEA. The CDR3 DNA reads as TGCAGCGTGGAGGACAGGGACGGCTACACCTTC. Its protein is CSVEDRDGYTF.